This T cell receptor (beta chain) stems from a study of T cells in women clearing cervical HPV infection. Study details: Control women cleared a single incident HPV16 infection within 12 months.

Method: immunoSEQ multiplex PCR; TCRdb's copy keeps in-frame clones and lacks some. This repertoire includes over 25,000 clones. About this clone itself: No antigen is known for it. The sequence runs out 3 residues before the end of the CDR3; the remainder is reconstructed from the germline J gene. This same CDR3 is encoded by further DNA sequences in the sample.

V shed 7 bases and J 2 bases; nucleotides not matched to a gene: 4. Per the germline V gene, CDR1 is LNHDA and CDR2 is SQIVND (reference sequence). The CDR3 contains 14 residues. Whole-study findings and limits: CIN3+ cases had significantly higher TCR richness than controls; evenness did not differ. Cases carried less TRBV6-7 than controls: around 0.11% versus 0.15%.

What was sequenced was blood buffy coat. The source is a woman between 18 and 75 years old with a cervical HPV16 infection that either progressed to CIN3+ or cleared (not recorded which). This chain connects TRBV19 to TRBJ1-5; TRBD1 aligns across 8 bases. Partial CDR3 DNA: TGTGCCAGTAACGACAGGGGTGGCAATCAGCCC. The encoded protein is CASNDRGGNQP. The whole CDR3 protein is CASNDRGGNQPQHF.